This TCR beta chain is drawn from a study of shared clonotypes between healthy human individuals. Naive CD8 cells, CD45RO-negative and positively selected for CCR7, excluded terminally differentiated effector memory CD45RA+ cells. Using immunoSEQ multiplex PCR, the repertoire was profiled, and TCRdb retains in-frame clones only, with some absent. The data contain just over 2,000,000 clones, about 95% of them seen just once; the ten biggest clones take up 0.9% to 1.3%. Overall study findings and caveats: Clonotypes not shared had lower generation probabilities than those common to all four donors.

Concerning this clone itself: The target antigen is unknown.

CDR1 and CDR2 from the germline V gene are MNHEY and SMNVEV (reference sequence). The junction had 10 bases not matched to a gene; V was cut back by 8 bases and J by 4 bases. The CDR3 has 14 residues. V and J are TRBV27 and TRBJ2-5; 7 bases match TRBD2. Sequencing was done on a sample of naive CD8+ T cells sorted from blood. The receptor's source is a man between 18 and 29 years old in good health. In DNA, the CDR3 is TGTGCCAGCCAGTCGCGGGGGACCGCAGAGACCCAGTACTTC. Amino acids: CASQSRGTAETQYF.